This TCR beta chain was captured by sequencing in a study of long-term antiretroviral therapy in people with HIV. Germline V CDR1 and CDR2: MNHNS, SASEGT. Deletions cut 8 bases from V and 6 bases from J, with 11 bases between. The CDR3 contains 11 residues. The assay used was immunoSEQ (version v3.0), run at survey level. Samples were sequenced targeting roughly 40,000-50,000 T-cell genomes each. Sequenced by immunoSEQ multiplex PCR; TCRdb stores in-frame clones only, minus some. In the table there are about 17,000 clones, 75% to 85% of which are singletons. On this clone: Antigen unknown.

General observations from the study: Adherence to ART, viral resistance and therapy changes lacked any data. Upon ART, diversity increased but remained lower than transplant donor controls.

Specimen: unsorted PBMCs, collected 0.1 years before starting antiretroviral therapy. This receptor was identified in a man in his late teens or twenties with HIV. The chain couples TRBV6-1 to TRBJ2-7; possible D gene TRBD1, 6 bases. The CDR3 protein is CASAQGPEQYF. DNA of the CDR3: TGTGCCAGCGCACAGGGTCCCGAGCAGTACTTC.